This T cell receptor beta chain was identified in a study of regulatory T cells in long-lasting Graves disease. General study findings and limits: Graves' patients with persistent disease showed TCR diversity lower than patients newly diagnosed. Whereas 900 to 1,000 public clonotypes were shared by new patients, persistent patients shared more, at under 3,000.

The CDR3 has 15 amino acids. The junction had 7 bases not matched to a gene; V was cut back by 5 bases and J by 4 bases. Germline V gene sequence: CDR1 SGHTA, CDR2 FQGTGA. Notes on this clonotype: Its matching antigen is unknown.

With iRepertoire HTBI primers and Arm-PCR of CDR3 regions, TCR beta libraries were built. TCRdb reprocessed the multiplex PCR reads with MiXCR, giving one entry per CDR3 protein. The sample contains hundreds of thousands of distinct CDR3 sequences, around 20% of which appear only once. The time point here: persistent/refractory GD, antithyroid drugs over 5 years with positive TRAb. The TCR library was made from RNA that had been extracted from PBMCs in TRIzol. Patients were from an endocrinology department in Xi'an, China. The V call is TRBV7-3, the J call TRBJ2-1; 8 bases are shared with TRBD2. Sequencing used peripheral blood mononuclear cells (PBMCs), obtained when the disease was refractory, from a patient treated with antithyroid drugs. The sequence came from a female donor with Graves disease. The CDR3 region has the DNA TGTGCCAGCAGCCGACGCAGCGGGGGTTACAATGAGCAGTTCTTC. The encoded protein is CASSRRSGGYNEQFF.